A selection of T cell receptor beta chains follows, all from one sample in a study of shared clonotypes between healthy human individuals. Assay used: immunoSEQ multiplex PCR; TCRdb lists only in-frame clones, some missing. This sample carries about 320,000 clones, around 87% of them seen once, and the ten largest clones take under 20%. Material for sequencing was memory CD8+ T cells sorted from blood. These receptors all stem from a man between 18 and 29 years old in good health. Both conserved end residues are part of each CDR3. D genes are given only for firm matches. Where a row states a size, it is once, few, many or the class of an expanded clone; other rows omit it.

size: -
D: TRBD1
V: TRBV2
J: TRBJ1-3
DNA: TGTGCCAGCAGGGAACCGCCGGGACAGCGGAACACCATATATTTT
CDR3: CASREPPGQRNTIYF

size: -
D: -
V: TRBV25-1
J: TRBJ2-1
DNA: TGTGCCAGCAGTATGGATGAGCAGTTCTTC
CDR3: CASSMDEQFF

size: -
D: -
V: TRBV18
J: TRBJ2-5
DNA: TGTGCCAGCTCACCTAAAGACAGGGTGGAGGGAGAGACCCAGTACTTC
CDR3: CASSPKDRVEGETQYF

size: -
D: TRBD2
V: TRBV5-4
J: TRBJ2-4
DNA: TGTGCCAGCAGCCGACGGCCGGGGGGAGGCCAAAACATTCAGTACTTC
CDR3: CASSRRPGGGQNIQYF

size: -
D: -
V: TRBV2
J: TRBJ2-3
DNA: TGTGCCAGCAGTGATTCCGGGTGGGGGCAGGACACAGATACGCAGTATTTT
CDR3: CASSDSGWGQDTDTQYF

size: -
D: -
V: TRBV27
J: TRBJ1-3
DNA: TGTGCCAGCAAGGAAGGAAACACCATATATTTT
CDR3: CASKEGNTIYF

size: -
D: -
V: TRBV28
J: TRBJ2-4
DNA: TGTGCCAGCAGAGAATCGACAGGCCTAGCCAAAAACATTCAGTACTTC
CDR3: CASRESTGLAKNIQYF

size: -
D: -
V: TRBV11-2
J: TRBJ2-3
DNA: TGTGCCAGCAGCTCGGTCGGTGCAGATACGCAGTATTTT
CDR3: CASSSVGADTQYF

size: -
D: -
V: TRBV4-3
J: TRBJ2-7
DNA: TGCGCCAGCAGCCAAGATAGGGGCAGTCCCTACGAGCAGTACTTC
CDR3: CASSQDRGSPYEQYF

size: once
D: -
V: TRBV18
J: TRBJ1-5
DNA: TGTGCCAGCTCCGCGGTCCCCTTAGGTAGCAATCAGCCCCAGCATTTT
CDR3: CASSAVPLGSNQPQHF

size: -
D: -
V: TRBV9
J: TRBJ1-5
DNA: TGTGCCAGCAGCGTAGGCGACAGTGGGTGGCCCCAGCATTTT
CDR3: CASSVGDSGWPQHF

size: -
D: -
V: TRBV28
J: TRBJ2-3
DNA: TGTGCCTCAAGAGCAGGGAAGAGAACAGATACGCAGTATTTT
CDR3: CASRAGKRTDTQYF

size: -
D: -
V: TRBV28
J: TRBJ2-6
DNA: TGTGCCAGCAGCAGGGGTGGGGCCAACGTCCTGACTTTC
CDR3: CASSRGGANVLTF

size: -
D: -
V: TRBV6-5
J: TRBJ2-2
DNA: TGTGCCAGCAGTCCCCAGGTTGCGCCCGGGGAGCTGTTTTTT
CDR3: CASSPQVAPGELFF

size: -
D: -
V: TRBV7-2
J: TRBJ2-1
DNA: TGTGCCAGCAGCGGTGTGGTCGAGCAGTTCTTC
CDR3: CASSGVVEQFF

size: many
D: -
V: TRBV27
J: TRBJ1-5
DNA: TGTGCCAGCAGTTTAACGGGACAAAAGCAGCCCCAGCATTTT
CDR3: CASSLTGQKQPQHF

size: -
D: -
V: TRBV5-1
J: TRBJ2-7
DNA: TGCGCCAGCAGGGCGTGGGCCGAGTTCTACGAGCAGTACTTC
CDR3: CASRAWAEFYEQYF

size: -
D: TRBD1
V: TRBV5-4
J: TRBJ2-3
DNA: TGTGCCAGCAGCTCAGAGATGATAATGACAGGGCACGCAGATACGCAGTATTTT
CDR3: CASSSEMIMTGHADTQYF

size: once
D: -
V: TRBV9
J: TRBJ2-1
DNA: TGTGCCAGCAGCGTAGAGGCAAAGCAAGCCTACAATGAGCAGTTCTTC
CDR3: CASSVEAKQAYNEQFF

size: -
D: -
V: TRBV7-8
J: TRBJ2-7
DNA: TGTGCCAGCAGCTTAGCGGGCGACTACGAGCAGTACTTC
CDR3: CASSLAGDYEQYF

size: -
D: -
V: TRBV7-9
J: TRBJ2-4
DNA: TGTGCCAGCAACGAACAGGGCTACAAAAACATTCAGTACTTC
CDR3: CASNEQGYKNIQYF

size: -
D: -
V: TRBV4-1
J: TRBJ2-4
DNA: TGCGCCAGCAGCCAAGATCCCCCGGAGGGGGACCAAAACATTCAGTACTTC
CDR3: CASSQDPPEGDQNIQYF

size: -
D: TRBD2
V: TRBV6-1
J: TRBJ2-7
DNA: TGTGCCAGCAGTGATGGACTAGCGGCCTACGAGCAGTACTTC
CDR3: CASSDGLAAYEQYF

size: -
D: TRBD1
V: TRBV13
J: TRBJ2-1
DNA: TGTGCCAGCAGCTCCTCGGGACAGGGCGGCAATGAGCAGTTCTTC
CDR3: CASSSSGQGGNEQFF

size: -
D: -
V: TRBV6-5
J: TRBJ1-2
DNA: TGTGCCAGCAGTCCGGGACTTAACTATGGCTACACCTTC
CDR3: CASSPGLNYGYTF

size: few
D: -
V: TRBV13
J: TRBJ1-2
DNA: TGTGCCAGCAGCTTCGGAATAACAGGGCCCCCTGGGGACTATGGCTACACCTTC
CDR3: CASSFGITGPPGDYGYTF

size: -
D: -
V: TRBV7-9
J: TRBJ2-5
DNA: TGTGCCAGCAGCCCCGGGCCCCCCCAGTACTTC
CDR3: CASSPGPPQYF

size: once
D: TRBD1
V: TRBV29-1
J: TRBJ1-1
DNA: TGCAGCGTTGAAGGGGACACCAGGGGGGGGACTGAAGCTTTCTTT
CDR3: CSVEGDTRGGTEAFF

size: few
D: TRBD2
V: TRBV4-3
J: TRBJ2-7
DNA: TGCGCCAGCAGCCAGGGCGGGAGGACAGTTGACGAGCAGTACTTC
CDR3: CASSQGGRTVDEQYF

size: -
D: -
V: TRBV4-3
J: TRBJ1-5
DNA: TGCGCCAGCAGCCAAGACTACGCATCGGGTCAGCCCCAGCATTTT
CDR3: CASSQDYASGQPQHF

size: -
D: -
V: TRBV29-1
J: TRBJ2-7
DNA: TGCAGCGTTGAGTGGCAGGAAGGAGGCTACGAGCAGTACTTC
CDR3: CSVEWQEGGYEQYF

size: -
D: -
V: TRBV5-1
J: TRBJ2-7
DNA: TGCGCCAGCAGCTTGAGGGACTCCTACGAGCAGTACTTC
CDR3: CASSLRDSYEQYF

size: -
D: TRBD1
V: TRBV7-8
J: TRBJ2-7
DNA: TGTGCCAGCAGCTCCCGGGACAGCTTCCGCTACGAGCAGTACTTC
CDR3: CASSSRDSFRYEQYF

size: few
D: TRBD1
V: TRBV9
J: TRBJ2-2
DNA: TGTGCCAGCAGCGCGATAGCCGGGACAGGGCGGTTCGCGAACACCGGGGAGCTGTTTTTT
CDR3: CASSAIAGTGRFANTGELFF

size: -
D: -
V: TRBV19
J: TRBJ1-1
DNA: TGTGCCAGTAGTATGGCAGGGCCATCGGACACTGAAGCTTTCTTT
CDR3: CASSMAGPSDTEAFF

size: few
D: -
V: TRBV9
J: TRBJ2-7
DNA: TGTGCCAGCAGCGTATCTGGGAAGGGCGACGAGCAGTACTTC
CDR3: CASSVSGKGDEQYF

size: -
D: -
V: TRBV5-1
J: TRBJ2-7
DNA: TGCGCCAGCAGCTTGGTCCAGGCTTTGGAGCAGTACTTC
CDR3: CASSLVQALEQYF

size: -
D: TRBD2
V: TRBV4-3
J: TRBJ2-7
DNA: TGCGCCAGCAGCCGCCTACTAGCGGGATCCCACGAGCAGTACTTC
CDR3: CASSRLLAGSHEQYF

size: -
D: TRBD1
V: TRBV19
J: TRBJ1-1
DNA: TGTGCCAGCACTTTAGGGGGCCGCACTGAAGCTTTCTTT
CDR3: CASTLGGRTEAFF

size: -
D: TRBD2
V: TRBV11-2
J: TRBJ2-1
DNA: TGTGCCAGCAGCACCTTGGGCGGGAGGGGTCCCAATGAGCAGTTCTTC
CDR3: CASSTLGGRGPNEQFF

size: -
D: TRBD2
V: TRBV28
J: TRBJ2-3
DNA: TGTGCCAGCAGCCTGACTAGCGGGGGGCCTCGTGTTACGCAGTATTTT
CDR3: CASSLTSGGPRVTQYF

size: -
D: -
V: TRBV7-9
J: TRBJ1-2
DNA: TGTGCCCTAGGGCAGGCCCTTTCCTATGGCTACACCTTC
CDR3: CALGQALSYGYTF

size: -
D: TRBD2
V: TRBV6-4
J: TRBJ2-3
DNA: TGTGCCAGCCCTAAAGCGGGGGGCACAGATACGCAGTATTTT
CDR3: CASPKAGGTDTQYF

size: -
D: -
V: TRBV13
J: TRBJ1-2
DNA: TGTGCCAGCAGCCAAGAGGGAGGGGGAGGCTATGGCTACACCTTC
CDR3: CASSQEGGGGYGYTF

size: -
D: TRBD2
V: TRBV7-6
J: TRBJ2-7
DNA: TGTGCCAGCAGCTTGATAGCGGGAGAGGGGGCCTACGAGCAGTACTTC
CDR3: CASSLIAGEGAYEQYF

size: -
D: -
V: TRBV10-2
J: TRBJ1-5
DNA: TGCGCCAGCAGTGACCCGGAGCAGCCCCAGCATTTT
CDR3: CASSDPEQPQHF

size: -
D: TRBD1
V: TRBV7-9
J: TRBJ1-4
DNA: TGTGCCAGCAGCTTAAGACCAGGGGGTAATGAAAAACTGTTTTTT
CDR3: CASSLRPGGNEKLFF

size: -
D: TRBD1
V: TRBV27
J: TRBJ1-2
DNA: TGTGCCAGCACTGGGACAGGGGACTATGGCTACACCTTC
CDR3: CASTGTGDYGYTF

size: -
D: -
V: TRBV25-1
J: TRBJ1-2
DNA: TGTGCCAGCAGTGAATATACGCTCCGGGGGGCGGACTATGGCTACACCTTC
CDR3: CASSEYTLRGADYGYTF

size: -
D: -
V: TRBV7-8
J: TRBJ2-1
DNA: TGTGCCAGCAGCTTAGGTGGGACTGTTGAAAGCTCCTACAATGAGCAGTTCTTC
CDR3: CASSLGGTVESSYNEQFF

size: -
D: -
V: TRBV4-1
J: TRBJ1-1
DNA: TGCGCCAGCAGTTGGGGGACCTTGAACACTGAAGCTTTCTTT
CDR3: CASSWGTLNTEAFF

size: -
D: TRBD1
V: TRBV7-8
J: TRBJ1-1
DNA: TGTGCCAGCAGCTTAGCGAGGGGAGGGGGCCCTGAAGCTTTCTTT
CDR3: CASSLARGGGPEAFF

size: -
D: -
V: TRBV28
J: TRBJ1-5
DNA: TGTGCCAGCAGTTTATTACTTAGCAATCAGCCCCAGCATTTT
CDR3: CASSLLLSNQPQHF

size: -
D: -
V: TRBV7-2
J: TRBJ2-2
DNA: TGTGCCAGCAGCTATAGTCTCGGGGAGCTGTTTTTT
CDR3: CASSYSLGELFF

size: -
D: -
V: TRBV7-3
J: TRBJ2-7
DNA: TGTGCCAGCAGCTTAGCCGTAACAGGGAGTGACGAGCAGTACTTC
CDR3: CASSLAVTGSDEQYF

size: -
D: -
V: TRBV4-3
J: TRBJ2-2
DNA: TGCGCCAGCAGCCAAGAAAGGAGGGAGCGAATCGGGGAGCTGTTTTTT
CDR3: CASSQERRERIGELFF

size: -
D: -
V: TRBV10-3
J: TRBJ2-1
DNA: TGTGCCATCAGTGTAACTCCGCAGGGGGGTGACAATGAGCAGTTCTTC
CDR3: CAISVTPQGGDNEQFF

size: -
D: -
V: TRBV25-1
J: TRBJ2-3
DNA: TGTGCCAGCAGTGAATCGGACCACCATACGCAGTATTTT
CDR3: CASSESDHHTQYF

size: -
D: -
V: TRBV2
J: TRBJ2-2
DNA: TGTGCCAGCACCCCTACGTATAGACCGACAAGACACACCGGGGAGCTGTTTTTT
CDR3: CASTPTYRPTRHTGELFF